Each of the 20 T cell receptor beta chains below was sequenced from the same sample in a study of T cells after yellow fever vaccination. TCRdb reprocessed the 5' RACE reads via MiXCR and lists one record per CDR3 protein. Here the sample spans 350,000 to 550,000 distinct CDR3 sequences, approximately 18% being singletons. Specimen: PBMCs, collected before the yellow fever booster vaccination. These receptors came from a man younger than 30 who received the YFV17D yellow fever vaccine.

V is TRBV20-1 and J is TRBJ2-5; no reliable D call. The V gene lost 0 bases and the J gene lost 5 bases, with 13 bases spanning the gap. Germline lookup yields CDR1 DFQATT and CDR2 SNEGSKA (reference sequence). There are 14 residues in the CDR3. CDR3 amino acids: CSARDGSVRETQYF. The CDR3 bases are TGCAGTGCTAGAGATGGGTCGGTTCGGGAGACCCAGTACTTC.

The V and J genes are TRBV2 and TRBJ1-5; 11 bases match TRBD1. The germline gives CDR1 SNHLY, CDR2 FYNNEI. V was pared by 6 bases and J by 5 bases, with 6 bases of the junction left unmatched. The CDR3 runs to 15 residues. CDR3 loop: CASRPGQGVYQPQHF. The CDR3 DNA reads as TGTGCCAGCAGGCCGGGACAGGGGGTTTATCAGCCCCAGCATTTT.

The chain uses TRBV6-4 and TRBJ2-6, with D possibly being TRBD2 (6 bases). The CDR3 is 18 residues long. Germline V CDR1 and CDR2: MRHNA, SNTAGT. Trimming left V 0 bases short and J 0 bases short, with 12 bases between. The CDR3 DNA reads as TGTGCCAGCAGTGACTCCCTTGGAGGGTCCTCTGGGGCCAACGTCCTGACTTTC. Protein product: CASSDSLGGSSGANVLTF.

The chain uses TRBV27 and TRBJ1-1; D gene unclear. Germline lookup yields CDR1 MNHEY and CDR2 SMNVEV (reference sequence). This CDR3 region has 13 residues. Trimming took off 3 bases at V and 3 bases at J, with 8 bases between the two ends. DNA for the CDR3: TGTGCCAGCAGTTTGGGGAGGGACACTGAAGCTTTCTTT. This encodes CASSLGRDTEAFF.

This sequence joins TRBV24-1 and TRBJ2-3, with TRBD1 as a possible D gene (6 bases). V shed 4 bases and J shed 9 bases, with 16 bases lying between them. The germline CDR1 and CDR2 sequences are KGHDR and SFDVKD. CDR3 length: 14 amino acids. The CDR3 DNA follows: TGTGCCACCAGTGACCCACAGGGAGTTTGGACGCAGTATTTT. It translates to CATSDPQGVWTQYF.

This clonotype was picked up many times. The V and J genes are TRBV12-3 or TRBV12-4 and TRBJ1-2, with D maybe TRBD1 (6 bases). There are 14 residues in the CDR3. The V and J ends lost 2 bases and 1 base respectively, with 8 bases between them. The CDR3, as DNA: TGTGCCAGCAGTTTACAGGGGTTTAACTATGGCTACACCTTC. Translation gives CASSLQGFNYGYTF.

This clonotype was detected a few times. The chain combines TRBV7-2 with TRBJ2-3, with TRBD2 as a possible D gene (5 bases). This CDR3 contains 14 residues. Germline V gives CDR1 SGHTA, CDR2 FQGNSA. V lost 8 bases, J lost 2 bases, and 14 bases lay in between. The CDR3 bases are TGTGCCAGCCCCTCTGCGGGTGTCACAGATACGCAGTATTTT. Protein: CASPSAGVTDTQYF.

The genes are TRBV4-2 and TRBJ1-5, with D possibly being TRBD1 (6 bases). The CDR3 is 16 amino acids. The germline V gene has CDR1 LGHNA and CDR2 YNFKEQ. Trimming took off 0 bases at V and 7 bases at J, with 16 bases between the two ends. The CDR3 DNA is TGTGCCAGCAGCCAAGATTGGGTGGGGGCCGGGCAGCCCCAGCATTTT. This encodes CASSQDWVGAGQPQHF.

This clonotype was found a few times. This may come from a read error, since a much larger clone is one base off. J is TRBJ2-1 and V is TRBV11-2; tentatively, D is TRBD2 (7 bases). This CDR3 contains 15 residues. Germline lookup yields CDR1 SGHAT and CDR2 FQNNGV. Trimming left V 1 base short and J 6 bases short, with 13 bases between. In nucleotides, the CDR3 is TGTGCCAGCAGCTTAGGGGGGGGGCCCTTCAATGAGCAGTTCTTC. It specifies CASSLGGGPFNEQFF. Together with reference TRBV11-2 and TRBJ2-1, the CDR3 gives the full variable domain: EAGVAQSPRYKIIEKRQSVAFWCNPISGHATLYWYQQILGQGPKLLIQFQNNGVVDDSQLPKDRFSAERLKGVDSTLKIQPAKLEDSAVYLCASSLGGGPFNEQFFGPGTRLTVL.

This clonotype was detected many times. J is TRBJ2-3 and V is TRBV7-9; no reliable D call. This CDR3 contains 13 residues. Germline V lookup: CDR1 SEHNR, CDR2 FQNEAQ (reference sequence). V lost 8 bases and J lost 0, with 9 bases in between. CDR3 DNA sequence: TGTGCCAGCCGCGTTTCTAGCACAGATACGCAGTATTTT. Protein: CASRVSSTDTQYF.

This clonotype was observed a handful of times. This chain links TRBV29-1 with TRBJ2-5; 7 bases fit TRBD2. The CDR3 is 15 amino acids. CDR1 is SQVTM and CDR2 is ANQGSEA in the germline V gene. V was clipped by 0 bases and J by 5 bases; unmatched bases: 9. Written as DNA, the CDR3 is TGCAGCGTTGAAGAGGGGAGGGGCGGGCTTGAGACCCAGTACTTC. Its translation: CSVEEGRGGLETQYF.

The V gene is TRBV13, the J gene TRBJ1-2; D gene ambiguous. There are 16 residues in the CDR3. CDR1 and CDR2 from the germline V gene are PRHDT and FYEKMQ (reference sequence). Trimming removed 3 bases from V and 3 bases from J, with 17 bases in between. CDR3 in amino acids: CASSLGDRLDDYGYTF. As DNA, the CDR3 is TGTGCCAGCAGCTTGGGAGATAGACTTGATGACTATGGCTACACCTTC.

The rearrangement joins TRBV10-2 to TRBJ2-5; no reliable D call. The germline gives CDR1 WSHSY, CDR2 SAAADI. V was pared by 8 bases and J by 5 bases, with 9 bases between. CDR3 length: 11 residues. Here the CDR3 reads CASLLGETQYF. CDR3 sequence (DNA): TGCGCCAGCCTCCTCGGTGAGACCCAGTACTTC.

The CDR3 reads CASSQDWSRATEAFF. DNA for the CDR3: TGTGCCAGCAGCCAAGATTGGAGCAGGGCCACTGAAGCTTTCTTT. The J gene is TRBJ1-1, the V gene TRBV4-2; maybe TRBD1 (5 bases). V dropped 0 bases and J dropped 4 bases, with 12 bases sitting between them. This CDR3 contains 15 residues. Germline CDR1 and CDR2: LGHNA and YNFKEQ.

The chain joins TRBV3-1 to TRBJ2-1, with TRBD2 identical over 12 bases. V gave up 4 bases and J gave up 4 bases; unmatched junction bases: 17. The length of the CDR3 is 20 residues. Per the germline V gene, CDR1 is LGHDT and CDR2 is YNNKEL (reference sequence). This CDR3 is CASSRPGATSGGRRYNEQFF. The CDR3 DNA sequence: TGTGCCAGCAGCCGCCCTGGGGCTACTAGCGGGGGGCGCCGATACAATGAGCAGTTCTTC.

The CDR3 is CSASTVRDGYTF. The CDR3 DNA reads TGCAGCGCATCGACGGTCCGTGATGGCTACACCTTC. The genes are TRBV29-1 and TRBJ1-2, with D unclear. Trimming took off 7 bases at V and 6 bases at J, with 15 bases between the two ends. The CDR3 has 12 residues. CDR1 is SQVTM and CDR2 is ANQGSEA in the germline V gene.

The V call is TRBV20-1, the J call TRBJ1-1; the D is unclear. The germline gives CDR1 DFQATT, CDR2 SNEGSKA (reference sequence). Deletions cut 6 bases from V and 5 bases from J, with 16 bases between. The CDR3 runs 13 residues. The CDR3 nucleotides are TGCAGTGCCAAAGGTAGATCGGTTACTGAAGCTTTCTTT. Amino acid sequence: CSAKGRSVTEAFF.

This rearrangement joins TRBV19 to TRBJ1-2; a weak D match, TRBD1 (5 bases). The CDR3 consists of 14 residues. V lost 6 bases and J lost 8, with 19 bases in between. Germline CDR1 reads LNHDA; CDR2 reads SQIVND (reference sequence). In nucleotides, the CDR3 is TGTGCCAGTAGGAGGACGACAGCAGGACGGGGCTACACCTTC. Its protein product is CASRRTTAGRGYTF. Full variable domain (outside the CDR3, taken from reference TRBV19 and TRBJ1-2): DGGITQSPKYLFRKEGQNVTLSCEQNLNHDAMYWYRQDPGQGLRLIYYSQIVNDFQKGDIAEGYSVSREKKESFPLTVTSAQKNPTAFYLCASRRTTAGRGYTFGSGTRLTVV.

V gene TRBV29-1 combines with J gene TRBJ1-1; 8 bases agree with TRBD1. Germline CDR1 SQVTM, CDR2 ANQGSEA. The CDR3 length is 14 residues. With 3 bases clipped from V and 5 bases from J, the junction kept 8 bases outside the gene matches. The CDR3 sequence is CSVDIGRGPTEAFF. In nucleotides, the CDR3 is TGCAGCGTTGATATCGGCAGGGGGCCTACTGAAGCTTTCTTT.

This clonotype was detected only a few times. The V call is TRBV19, the J call TRBJ2-2; 10 positions agree with TRBD2. This CDR3 is built from 13 residues. J was trimmed by 6 bases and V by 8 bases; bases with no gene match: 3. Germline values: CDR1 LNHDA, CDR2 SQIVND (reference sequence). CDR3 protein: CASATSGSGELFF. DNA for the CDR3: TGTGCCAGTGCGACTAGCGGGTCCGGGGAGCTGTTTTTT.